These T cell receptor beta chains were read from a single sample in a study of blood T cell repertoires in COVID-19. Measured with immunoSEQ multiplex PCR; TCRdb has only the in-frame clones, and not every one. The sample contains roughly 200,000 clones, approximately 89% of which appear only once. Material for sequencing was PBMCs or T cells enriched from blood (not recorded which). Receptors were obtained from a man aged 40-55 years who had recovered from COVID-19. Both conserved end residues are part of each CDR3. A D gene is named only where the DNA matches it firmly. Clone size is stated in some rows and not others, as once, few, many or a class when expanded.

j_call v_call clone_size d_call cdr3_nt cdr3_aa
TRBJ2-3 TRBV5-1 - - TGCGCCAGCAGCTTGGGCAGGGACACAGATACGCAGTATTTT CASSLGRDTDTQYF
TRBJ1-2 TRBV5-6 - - TGTGCCAGCAGCCCCCGGGTTGCGCTCGGGGAGAGACGTGGCTACACCTTC CASSPRVALGERRGYTF
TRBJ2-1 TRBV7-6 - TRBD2 TGTGCCAGCAGCTCCAGAGGGAGGGGTGATGAGCAGTTCTTC CASSSRGRGDEQFF
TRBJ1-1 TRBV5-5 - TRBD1 TGTGCCAGCAGCAGCCGACAGGGTGACACTGAAGCTTTCTTT CASSSRQGDTEAFF
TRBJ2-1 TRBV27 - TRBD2 TGTGCCAGCAGTTTACTAGCGGGTCCCTACAATGAGCAGTTCTTC CASSLLAGPYNEQFF
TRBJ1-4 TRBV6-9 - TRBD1 TGTGCCAGCACCAGTAGGGACAGAGATAATGAAAAACTGTTTTTT CASTSRDRDNEKLFF
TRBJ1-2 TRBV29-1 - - TGCAGCGTGGGTGACAGATCCTATGGCTACACCTTC CSVGDRSYGYTF
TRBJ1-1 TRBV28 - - TGTGCCAGTGTCTCCCCGGCGGGGGCGATGAACACTGAAGCTTTCTTT CASVSPAGAMNTEAFF
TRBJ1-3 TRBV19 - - TGTGCCAGTAATAACGACAGAGCTGGAAACACCATATATTTT CASNNDRAGNTIYF
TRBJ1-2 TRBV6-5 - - TGTGCCAGCACAGACACCGCACGTGGCTACACCTTC CASTDTARGYTF
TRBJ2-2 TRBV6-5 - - TGTGCCAGCAGCGACTTCGGTTATACGGCCGGGGAGCTGTTTTTT CASSDFGYTAGELFF
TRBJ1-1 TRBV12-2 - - TGTGCAAGTCGCTGGGGACAGGGGAGGACTGAAGCTTTCTTT CASRWGQGRTEAFF
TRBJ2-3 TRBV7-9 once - TGTGCCAGCAGCTTAGCGGGCGGGTTAGCGCAGTATTTT CASSLAGGLAQYF
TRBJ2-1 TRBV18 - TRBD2 TGTGCCAGCTCACCGCCACTAGCGGGAGGGCCCTCGGATGAGCAGTTCTTC CASSPPLAGGPSDEQFF
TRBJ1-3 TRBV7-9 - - TGTGCCAGCAGTCAACTCGGGAGCTCTGGAAACACCATATATTTT CASSQLGSSGNTIYF
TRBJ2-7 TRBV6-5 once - TGTGCCAGCAGTTACTCAAACGGAGACTACGAGCAGTACTTC CASSYSNGDYEQYF
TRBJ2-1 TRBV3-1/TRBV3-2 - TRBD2 TGTGCCAGCAGCCAAGGGACTAGCGGGCCCGAGCAGTTCTTC CASSQGTSGPEQFF
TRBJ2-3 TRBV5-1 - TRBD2 TGCGCCAGCAGCTTGGCATCTAGCGGGGGTGCAGATACGCAGTATTTT CASSLASSGGADTQYF
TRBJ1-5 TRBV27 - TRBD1 TGTGCCAGCAGCATGACAGGGGCCTTGACGCCCCAGCATTTT CASSMTGALTPQHF
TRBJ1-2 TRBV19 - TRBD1 TGTGCCAGTAGTCCGTCCATGGGACAGTTATTTGGCTACACCTTC CASSPSMGQLFGYTF
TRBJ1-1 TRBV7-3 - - TGTGCCAGCAGCTATGATGGGGAGGCTGAAGCTTTCTTT CASSYDGEAEAFF
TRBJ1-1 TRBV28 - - TGTGCCAGCAGTTTGGGCAGGGGCCCTTCGCCTGAAGCTTTCTTT CASSLGRGPSPEAFF
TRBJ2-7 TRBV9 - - TGTGCCAGCAGCTCACGACAGTCCGTCTCCTACGAGCAGTACTTC CASSSRQSVSYEQYF
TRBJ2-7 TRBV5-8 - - TGTGCCAGCAGCTTGGCCAGGGGCTACGAGCAGTACTTC CASSLARGYEQYF
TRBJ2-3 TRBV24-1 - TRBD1 TGTGCCACCAGTGACCCCGGACAGGGCACAGATACGCAGTATTTT CATSDPGQGTDTQYF
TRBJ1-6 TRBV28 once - TGTGCCAGCAGGGGCCGACAGGCATGGAATTCACCCCTCCACTTT CASRGRQAWNSPLHF
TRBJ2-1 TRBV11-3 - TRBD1 TGTGCCAGCAGCTCGCTGGTGGGGGACAGGAACCTTGGGCAGTTCTTC CASSSLVGDRNLGQFF
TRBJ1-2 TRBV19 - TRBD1 TGTGCCAGCACCTCCGACAGGGTCGGCTTCTATGGCTACACCTTC CASTSDRVGFYGYTF
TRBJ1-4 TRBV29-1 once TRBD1 TGCAGCGTTCCAGGGGGTGGTGAAAAACTGTTTTTT CSVPGGGEKLFF
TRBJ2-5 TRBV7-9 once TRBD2 TGTGCCAGCAGCTCGTGGACTAGCGGGAGAGAGACCCAGTACTTC CASSSWTSGRETQYF
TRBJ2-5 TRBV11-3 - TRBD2 TGTGCCAGCAGCGACCCCCTAGCGGAGGCACAAGAGACCCAGTACTTC CASSDPLAEAQETQYF
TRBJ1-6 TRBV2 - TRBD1 TGTGCCAGCAGTGAGGACAGGGGGCCTTCACCCCTCCACTTT CASSEDRGPSPLHF
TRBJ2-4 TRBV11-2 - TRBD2 TGTGCCAGCAGCGCAGGGACTAGCGGTGCAACCAAGAGGGAAAACATTCAGTACTTC CASSAGTSGATKRENIQYF
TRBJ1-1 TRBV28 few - TGTGCCAGCAGCTTTTCCTGGAGAGCCGAAGCTTTCTTT CASSFSWRAEAFF
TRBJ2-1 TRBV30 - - TGTGCCTGGAGTTTTCAGGGCTTGAGCTCCTACAATGAGCAGTTCTTC CAWSFQGLSSYNEQFF
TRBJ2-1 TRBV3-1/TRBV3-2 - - TGTGCCATTGGGGGGAACAATGAGCAGTTCTTC CAIGGNNEQFF
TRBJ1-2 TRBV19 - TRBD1 TGTGCCAGTAGTATCCCTCTCCCGGACAGGGCACTTGGCGGCTACACCTTC CASSIPLPDRALGGYTF
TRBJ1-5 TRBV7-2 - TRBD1 TGTGCCAGCAGCCGGACAGGGGGAGAGAATCAGCCCCAGCATTTT CASSRTGGENQPQHF
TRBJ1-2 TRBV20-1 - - TGCAGTGCTAGTGAGGGGGGGATCTATGGCTACACCTTC CSASEGGIYGYTF
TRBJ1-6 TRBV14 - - TGTGCCAGCAGCCGAGACGAGGGGGGGTATCATAATTCACCCCTCCACTTT CASSRDEGGYHNSPLHF
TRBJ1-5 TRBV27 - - TGTGCCAGCAGTTTGGCCACGGGTCAGCCCCAGCATTTT CASSLATGQPQHF
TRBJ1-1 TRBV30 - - TGTGCCTGGAGTCGAGACTTGAACACTGAAGCTTTCTTT CAWSRDLNTEAFF
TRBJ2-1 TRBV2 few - TGTGCCAGCAGTGAGGGCAGGGTTGAGCAGTTCTTC CASSEGRVEQFF
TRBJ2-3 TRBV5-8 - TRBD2 TGTGCCAGCAGCCCAGGACTAGCGGGAGTTAAGCCAGATACGCAGTATTTT CASSPGLAGVKPDTQYF
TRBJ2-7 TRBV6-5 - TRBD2 TGTGCCATCCCGGGGGGACCCCACTACGAGCAGTACTTC CAIPGGPHYEQYF